A single sample gave rise to the 4 T cell receptor beta chains below, sequenced in a study of response to subunit inactivated influenza vaccine. TCRdb re-derived calls from the RT-PCR reads in MiXCR, one entry per CDR3 protein. This table has hundreds of thousands of distinct CDR3 sequences, 25% appearing once. The sequencing used CD4+ T cells sorted from PBMCs, collected roughly 5 days after vaccination. The receptors originated from a man aged 45-65 years who received an inactivated influenza vaccine.

The J gene is TRBJ2-6, the V gene TRBV20-1; D gene unclear. Trimming stripped 1 base from V and 4 bases from J, with 8 bases between. Germline V gene lookup returns CDR1 DFQATT and CDR2 SNEGSKA (reference sequence). The CDR3 runs to 14 residues. CDR3 coding DNA: TGCAGTGCTAGAGGGACGACCGGGGCCAACGTCCTGACTTTC. Translating gives CSARGTTGANVLTF.

The chain employs TRBV3-1 and TRBJ1-2; 7 positions agree with TRBD1. Germline V gene data show CDR1 as LGHDT and CDR2 as YNNKEL (reference sequence). V lost 6 bases to trimming and J lost 6 bases; unmatched junction nucleotides: 13. The CDR3 loop spans 15 amino acids. The CDR3 region has the DNA TGTGCCAGCAGTCCTACACCCAGGGGGGCGAATGGCTACACCTTC. This gives the protein CASSPTPRGANGYTF.

To note about this clonotype: A much larger clonotype is one base distant, so this may be a read error. The chain recombines TRBV20-1 with TRBJ2-3; D gene uncertain. Germline V gene lookup returns CDR1 DFQATT and CDR2 SNEGSKA (reference sequence). Trimming took 6 bases from V and 11 from J, leaving 15 bases between them. This CDR3 spans 11 amino acids. The CDR3 coding sequence is TGCAGTGCGCATATAGCCCCTAAGCAGTATTTT. Amino acids: CSAHIAPKQYF.

A few counts support this clonotype. Here the CDR3 reads CASSVAWASGDTQYF. The DNA of the CDR3 is TGTGCCAGCAGCGTAGCCTGGGCTAGCGGGGATACGCAGTATTTT. V usage is TRBV9 and J usage is TRBJ2-3; 8 bases fit TRBD2. The germline gives CDR1 SGDLS, CDR2 YYNGEE. Losses at the gene ends were 0 bases for V and 6 bases for J; bases not matched to a gene: 6. The CDR3 runs to 15 residues.